The T cell receptor beta chain under discussion was sequenced for a study of glioma-infiltrating T cells. Study in general: Glioblastomas were WHO grade IV, sampled at first diagnosis; low-grade were grade II. Roughly 990,000 peripheral T cells were targeted at about 4- to 10-fold coverage. Overall study findings and caveats: A blood CDR3 motif signature was depleted in highly divergent patients.

The iRepertoire nested amplicon-rescue multiplex PCR amplified TCR alpha and beta CDR3s from RNA. Tissue mRNA or PBMC total RNA, about 95-450 ng, went into one-step reverse transcription and amplification. From the multiplex PCR reads, TCRdb called clonotypes with MiXCR, one entry per CDR3 protein. The table includes approximately 400,000 distinct CDR3 sequences, about two fifths detected once. The CDR3 covers 13 residues. Trimming cost V 6 bases and J 8 bases, with 15 bases left between them. In germline, CDR1 is MDHEN, CDR2 SYDVKM. In its sample, this clonotype was seen a few times. The antigen is undetermined.

Sequencing input: glioma tissue, nonneoplastic brain tissue, or PBMCs (not recorded which). J is TRBJ2-3 and V is TRBV28; D might be TRBD1 or TRBD2, each matching 5 bases. This sequence originates from a human donor with low-grade glioma or glioblastoma, undergoing nonglioma brain surgery, or in good health (not recorded which). The CDR3 region has the DNA TGTGCCAGCAGCTCCTGGGGGATCGGTACGCAGTATTTT. Translating gives CASSSWGIGTQYF. Full variable domain (remainder filled in from reference TRBV28 and TRBJ2-3): DVKVTQSSRYLVKRTGEKVFLECVQDMDHENMFWYRQDPGLGLRLIYFSYDVKMKEKGDIPEGYSVSREKKERFSLILESASTNQTSMYLCASSSWGIGTQYFGPGTRLTVL.